The clone carrying this TCR beta chain was detected once. The method was immunoSEQ multiplex PCR; TCRdb's version includes in-frame clones alone and lacks a portion of them. The repertoire has hundreds of thousands of clones, over 60% of them found once; the top ten carry about 12%. The source of the sample is a study of shared clonotypes between healthy human individuals. Germline values: CDR1 MDHEN, CDR2 SYDVKM. V lost 10 bases to trimming and J lost 3 bases; unmatched junction nucleotides: 11. The CDR3 totals 15 residues. The sample consisted of PBMCs. The chain is built from TRBV28 and TRBJ2-2; 7 nucleotides agree with TRBD1. The sequence was collected from a woman in her forties in good health. Some clones in this sample may be carry-over from other donors' samples. CDR3 in amino acids: CATFQSQGDTGELFF. CDR3 nucleotide sequence: TGTGCCACCTTCCAATCCCAGGGGGACACCGGGGAGCTGTTTTTT.